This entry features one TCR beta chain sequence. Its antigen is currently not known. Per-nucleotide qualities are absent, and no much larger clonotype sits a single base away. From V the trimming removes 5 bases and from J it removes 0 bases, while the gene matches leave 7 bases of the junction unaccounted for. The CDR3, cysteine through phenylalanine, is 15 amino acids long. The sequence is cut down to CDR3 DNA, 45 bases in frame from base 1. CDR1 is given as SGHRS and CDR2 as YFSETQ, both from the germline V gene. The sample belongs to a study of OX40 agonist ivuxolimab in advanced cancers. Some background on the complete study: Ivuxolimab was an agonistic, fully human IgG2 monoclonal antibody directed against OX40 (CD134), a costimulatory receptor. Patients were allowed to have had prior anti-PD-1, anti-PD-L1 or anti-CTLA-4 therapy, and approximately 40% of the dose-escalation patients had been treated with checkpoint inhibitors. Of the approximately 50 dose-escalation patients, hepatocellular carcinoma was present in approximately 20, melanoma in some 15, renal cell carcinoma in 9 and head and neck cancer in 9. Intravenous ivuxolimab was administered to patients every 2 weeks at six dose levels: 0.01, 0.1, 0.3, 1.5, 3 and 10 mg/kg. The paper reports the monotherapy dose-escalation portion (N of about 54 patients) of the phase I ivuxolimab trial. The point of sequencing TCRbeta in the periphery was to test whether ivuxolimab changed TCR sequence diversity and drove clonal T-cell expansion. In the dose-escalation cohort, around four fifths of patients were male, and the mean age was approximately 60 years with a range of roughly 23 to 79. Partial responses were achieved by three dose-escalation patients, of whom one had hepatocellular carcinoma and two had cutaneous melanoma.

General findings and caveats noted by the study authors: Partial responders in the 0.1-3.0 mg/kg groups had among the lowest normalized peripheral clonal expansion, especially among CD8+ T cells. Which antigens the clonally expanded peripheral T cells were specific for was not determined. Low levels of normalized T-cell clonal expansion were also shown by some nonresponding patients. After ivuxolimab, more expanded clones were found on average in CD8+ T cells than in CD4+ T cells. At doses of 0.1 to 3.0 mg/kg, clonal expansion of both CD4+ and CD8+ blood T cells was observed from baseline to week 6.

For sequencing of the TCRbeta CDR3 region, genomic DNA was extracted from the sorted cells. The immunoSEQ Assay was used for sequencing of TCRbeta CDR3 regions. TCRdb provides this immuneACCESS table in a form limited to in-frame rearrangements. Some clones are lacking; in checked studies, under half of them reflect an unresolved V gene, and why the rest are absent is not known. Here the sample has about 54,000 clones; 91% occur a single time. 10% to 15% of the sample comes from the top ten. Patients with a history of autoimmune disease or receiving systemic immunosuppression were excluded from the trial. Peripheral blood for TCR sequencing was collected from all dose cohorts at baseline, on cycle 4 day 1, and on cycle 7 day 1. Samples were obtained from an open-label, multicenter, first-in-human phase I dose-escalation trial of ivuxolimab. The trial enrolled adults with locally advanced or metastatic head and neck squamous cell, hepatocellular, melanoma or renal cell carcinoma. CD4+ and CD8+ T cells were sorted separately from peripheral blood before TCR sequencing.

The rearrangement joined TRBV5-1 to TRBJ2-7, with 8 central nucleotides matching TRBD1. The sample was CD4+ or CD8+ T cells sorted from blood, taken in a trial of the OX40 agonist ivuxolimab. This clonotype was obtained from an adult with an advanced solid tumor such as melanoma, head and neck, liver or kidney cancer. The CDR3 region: CASSGQGGVSYEQYF. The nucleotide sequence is TGCGCCAGCAGTGGACAGGGCGGTGTCTCCTACGAGCAGTACTTC.